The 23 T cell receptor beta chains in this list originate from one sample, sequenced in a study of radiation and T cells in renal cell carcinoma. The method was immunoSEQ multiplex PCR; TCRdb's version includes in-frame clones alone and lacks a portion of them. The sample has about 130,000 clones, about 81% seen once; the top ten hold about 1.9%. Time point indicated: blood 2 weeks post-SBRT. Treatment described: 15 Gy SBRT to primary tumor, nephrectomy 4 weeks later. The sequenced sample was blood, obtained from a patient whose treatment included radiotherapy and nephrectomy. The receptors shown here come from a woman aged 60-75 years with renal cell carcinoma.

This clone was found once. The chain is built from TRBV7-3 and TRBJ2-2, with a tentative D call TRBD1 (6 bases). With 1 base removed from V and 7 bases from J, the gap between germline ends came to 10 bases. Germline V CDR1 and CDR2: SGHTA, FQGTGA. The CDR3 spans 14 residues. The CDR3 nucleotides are TGTGCCAGCAGCTTAAACTCAGGGGTCGGGGAGCTGTTTTTT. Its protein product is CASSLNSGVGELFF.

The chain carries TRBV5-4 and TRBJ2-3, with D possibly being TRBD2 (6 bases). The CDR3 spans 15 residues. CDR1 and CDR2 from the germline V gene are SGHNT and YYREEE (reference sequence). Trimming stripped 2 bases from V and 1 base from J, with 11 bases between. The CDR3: CASSLPGAGTDTQYF. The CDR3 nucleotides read TGTGCCAGCAGCTTACCGGGAGCCGGCACAGATACGCAGTATTTT.

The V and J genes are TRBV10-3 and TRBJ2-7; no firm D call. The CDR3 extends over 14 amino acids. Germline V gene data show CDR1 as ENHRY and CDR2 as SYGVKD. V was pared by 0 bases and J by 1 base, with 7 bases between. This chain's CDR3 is CAISESGPSYEQYF. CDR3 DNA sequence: TGTGCCATCAGTGAGTCCGGGCCATCCTACGAGCAGTACTTC.

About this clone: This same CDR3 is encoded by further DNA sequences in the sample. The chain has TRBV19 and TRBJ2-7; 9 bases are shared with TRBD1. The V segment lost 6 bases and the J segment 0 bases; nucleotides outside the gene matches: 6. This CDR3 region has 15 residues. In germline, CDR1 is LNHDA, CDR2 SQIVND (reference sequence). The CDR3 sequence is CASSDRDRASYEQYF. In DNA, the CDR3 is TGTGCCAGTAGCGACCGGGACAGGGCCTCCTACGAGCAGTACTTC.

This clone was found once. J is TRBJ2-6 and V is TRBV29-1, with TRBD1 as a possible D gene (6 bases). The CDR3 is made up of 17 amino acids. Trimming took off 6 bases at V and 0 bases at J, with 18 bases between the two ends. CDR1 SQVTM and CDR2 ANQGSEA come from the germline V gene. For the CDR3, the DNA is TGCAGCGTAAGAGGGGACACCTTTGACTCTGGGGCCAACGTCCTGACTTTC. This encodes CSVRGDTFDSGANVLTF.

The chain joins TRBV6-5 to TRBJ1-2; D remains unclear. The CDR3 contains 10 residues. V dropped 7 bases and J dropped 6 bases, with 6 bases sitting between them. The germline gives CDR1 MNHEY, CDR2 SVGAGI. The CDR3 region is CASMGDGYTF. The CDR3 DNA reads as TGTGCCAGCATGGGTGATGGCTACACCTTC.

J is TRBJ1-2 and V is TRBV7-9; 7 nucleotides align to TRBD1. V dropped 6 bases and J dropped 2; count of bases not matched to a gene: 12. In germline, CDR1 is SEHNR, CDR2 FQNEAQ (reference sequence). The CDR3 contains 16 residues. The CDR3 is CASSKGANQANYGYTF. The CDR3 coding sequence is TGTGCCAGCAGTAAGGGGGCTAACCAGGCAAACTATGGCTACACCTTC.

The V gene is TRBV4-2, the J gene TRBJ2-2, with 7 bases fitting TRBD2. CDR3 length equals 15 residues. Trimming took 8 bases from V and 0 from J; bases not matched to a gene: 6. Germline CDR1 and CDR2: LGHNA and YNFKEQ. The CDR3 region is CASGSGRANTGELFF. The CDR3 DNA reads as TGTGCCAGCGGCTCAGGGAGGGCGAACACCGGGGAGCTGTTTTTT.

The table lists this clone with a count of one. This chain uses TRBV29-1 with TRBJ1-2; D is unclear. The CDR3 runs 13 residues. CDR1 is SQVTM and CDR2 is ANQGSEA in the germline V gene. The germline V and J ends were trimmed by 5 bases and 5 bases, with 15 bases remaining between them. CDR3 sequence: CSVRFEFTYGYTF. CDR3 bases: TGCAGCGTTCGATTCGAGTTTACATATGGCTACACCTTC.

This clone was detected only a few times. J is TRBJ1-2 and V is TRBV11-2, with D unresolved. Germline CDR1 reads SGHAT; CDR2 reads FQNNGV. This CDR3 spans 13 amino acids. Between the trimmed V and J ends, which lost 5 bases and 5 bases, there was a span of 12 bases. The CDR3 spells CASSKTGEYGYTF. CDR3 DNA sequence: TGTGCCAGCAGCAAGACCGGGGAGTATGGCTACACCTTC.

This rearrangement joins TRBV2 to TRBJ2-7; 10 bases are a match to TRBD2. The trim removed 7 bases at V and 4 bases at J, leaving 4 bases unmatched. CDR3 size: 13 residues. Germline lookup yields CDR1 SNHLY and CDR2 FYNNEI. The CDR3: CASKGTSVYEQYF. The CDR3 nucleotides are TGTGCCAGCAAGGGGACTAGCGTGTACGAGCAGTACTTC. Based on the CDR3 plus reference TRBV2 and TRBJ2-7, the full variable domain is EPEVTQTPSHQVTQMGQEVILRCVPISNHLYFYWYRQILGQKVEFLVSFYNNEISEKSEIFDDQFSVERPDGSNFTLKIRSTKLEDSAMYFCASKGTSVYEQYFGPGTRLTVT.

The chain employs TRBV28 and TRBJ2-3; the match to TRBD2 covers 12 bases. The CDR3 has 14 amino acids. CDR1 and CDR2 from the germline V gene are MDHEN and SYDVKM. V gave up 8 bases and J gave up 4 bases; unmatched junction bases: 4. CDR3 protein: CASGRLAGADTQYF. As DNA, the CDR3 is TGTGCCAGCGGAAGACTAGCGGGAGCAGATACGCAGTATTTT.

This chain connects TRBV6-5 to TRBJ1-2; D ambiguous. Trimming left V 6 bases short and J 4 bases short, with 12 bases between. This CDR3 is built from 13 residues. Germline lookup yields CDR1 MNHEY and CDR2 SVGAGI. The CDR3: CASSPGSPYGYTF. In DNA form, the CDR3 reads TGTGCCAGCAGCCCGGGGAGCCCCTATGGCTACACCTTC.

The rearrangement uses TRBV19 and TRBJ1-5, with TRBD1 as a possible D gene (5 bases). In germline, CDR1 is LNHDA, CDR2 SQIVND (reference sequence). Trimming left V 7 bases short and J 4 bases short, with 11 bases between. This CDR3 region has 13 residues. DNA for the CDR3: TGTGCCAGTACCCAGACAGATAATCAGCCCCAGCATTTT. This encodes CASTQTDNQPQHF.

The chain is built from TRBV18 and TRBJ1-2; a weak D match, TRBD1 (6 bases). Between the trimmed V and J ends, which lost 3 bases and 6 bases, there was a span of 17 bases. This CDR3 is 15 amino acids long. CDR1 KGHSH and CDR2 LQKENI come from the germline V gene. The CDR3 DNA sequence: TGTGCCAGCTCACCGGGGGCGCAGGGAAGGGATGGCTACACCTTC. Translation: CASSPGAQGRDGYTF.

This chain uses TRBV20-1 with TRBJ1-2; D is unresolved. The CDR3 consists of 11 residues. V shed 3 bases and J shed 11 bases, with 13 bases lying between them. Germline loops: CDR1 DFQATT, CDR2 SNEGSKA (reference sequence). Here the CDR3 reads CSASGPSGYTF. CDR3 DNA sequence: TGCAGTGCTAGCGGCCCGTCGGGGTACACCTTC.

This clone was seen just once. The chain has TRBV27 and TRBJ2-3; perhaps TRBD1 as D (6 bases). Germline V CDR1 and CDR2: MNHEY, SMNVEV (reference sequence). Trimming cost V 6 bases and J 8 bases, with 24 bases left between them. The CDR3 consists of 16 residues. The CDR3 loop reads CASSIQGNQIVGTQYF. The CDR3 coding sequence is TGTGCCAGCAGCATACAGGGAAACCAGATTGTGGGTACGCAGTATTTT.

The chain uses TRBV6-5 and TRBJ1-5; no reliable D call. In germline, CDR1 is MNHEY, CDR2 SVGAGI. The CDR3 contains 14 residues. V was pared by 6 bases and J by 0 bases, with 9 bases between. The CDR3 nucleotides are TGTGCCAGCAGCTCTACATATAGCAATCAGCCCCAGCATTTT. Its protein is CASSSTYSNQPQHF.

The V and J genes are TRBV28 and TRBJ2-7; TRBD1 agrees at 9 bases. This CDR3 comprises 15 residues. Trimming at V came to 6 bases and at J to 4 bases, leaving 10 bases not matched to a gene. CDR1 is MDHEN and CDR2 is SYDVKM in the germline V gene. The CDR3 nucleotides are TGTGCCAGCAGGCGTAACTCCGGGACAGGGTACGAGCAGTACTTC. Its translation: CASRRNSGTGYEQYF.

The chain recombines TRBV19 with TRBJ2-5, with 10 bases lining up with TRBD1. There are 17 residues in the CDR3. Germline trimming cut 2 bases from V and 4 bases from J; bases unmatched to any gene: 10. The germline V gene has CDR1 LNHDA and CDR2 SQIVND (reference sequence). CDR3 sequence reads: CASSITGTGEFGETQYF. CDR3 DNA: TGTGCCAGTAGTATAACCGGGACAGGGGAATTTGGAGAGACCCAGTACTTC.

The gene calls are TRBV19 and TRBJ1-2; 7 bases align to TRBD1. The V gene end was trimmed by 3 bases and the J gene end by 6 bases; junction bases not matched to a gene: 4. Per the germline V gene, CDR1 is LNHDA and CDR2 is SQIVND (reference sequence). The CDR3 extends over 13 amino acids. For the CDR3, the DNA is TGTGCCAGTAGTATCCTTCAGGGGGATGGCTACACCTTC. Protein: CASSILQGDGYTF.

Here the CDR3 reads CASSFQPTGELFF. CDR3 DNA sequence: TGTGCCAGCAGCTTCCAGCCGACCGGGGAGCTGTTTTTT. The chain employs TRBV5-6 and TRBJ2-2; D not resolved. The CDR3 length is 13 residues. Looked up from germline, CDR1 is SGHDT and CDR2 is YYEEEE. V was pared by 2 bases and J by 5 bases, with 7 bases between.

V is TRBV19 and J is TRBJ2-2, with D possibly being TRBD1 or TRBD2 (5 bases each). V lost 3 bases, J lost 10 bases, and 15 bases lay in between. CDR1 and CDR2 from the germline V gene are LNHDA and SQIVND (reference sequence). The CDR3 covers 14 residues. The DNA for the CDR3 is TGTGCCAGTAGTATCAGAGGGGACCCGGTGGAGCTGTTTTTT. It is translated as CASSIRGDPVELFF.